Below are 13 T cell receptor beta chains sequenced from a single sample in a study of T cell responses to AZD1222 COVID-19 vaccine. Profiled with immunoSEQ multiplex PCR; TCRdb holds only in-frame clones, not every one. The sample lists some 97,000 clones, about 87% seen once, with around 3.2% in the top ten. The starting material was peripheral blood, obtained on day 0 of AZD1222 vaccination. Every receptor here comes from an adult in good health.

The genes are TRBV6-6 and TRBJ1-6; D perhaps matches TRBD1 (5 bases). The germline V gene has CDR1 MNHNY and CDR2 SVGAGI (reference sequence). V was trimmed by 2 bases and J by 9 bases, leaving 17 bases between them. CDR3 size: 16 residues. Written as DNA, the CDR3 is TGTGCCAGCAGTTACACACAACCAGGGACCGGTTCACCCCTCCACTTT. Protein sequence: CASSYTQPGTGSPLHF.

This sequence joins TRBV6-2 or TRBV6-3 and TRBJ2-1, with 8 nucleotides matching TRBD1. CDR3 length: 14 residues. V shed 5 bases, J shed 8 bases, and the junction held 8 bases outside the gene matches. In germline, CDR1 is MNHEY, CDR2 SVGEGT. CDR3: CASSNGQGPYEQFF. CDR3 DNA: TGTGCCAGCAGTAATGGACAGGGCCCCTATGAGCAGTTCTTC.

This chain connects TRBV14 to TRBJ1-4, with D perhaps matching TRBD1 (6 bases). Trimming removed 4 bases from V and 8 bases from J, with 14 bases in between. This CDR3 region has 14 residues. Germline V gene sequence: CDR1 SGHDN, CDR2 FVKESK. DNA of the CDR3: TGTGCCAGCAGCCTTACAGGGATAGGCGAAAAACTGTTTTTT. Translated, it gives CASSLTGIGEKLFF. The whole variable domain, remainder taken from reference TRBV14 and TRBJ1-4, is EAGVTQFPSHSVIEKGQTVTLRCDPISGHDNLYWYRRVMGKEIKFLLHFVKESKQDESGMPNNRFLAERTGGTYSTLKVQPAELEDSGVYFCASSLTGIGEKLFFGSGTQLSVL.

The table lists this clone with a count of one. V usage is TRBV7-2 and J usage is TRBJ1-5; TRBD1 matches 10 bases. CDR1 and CDR2 (germline): SGHTA, FQGNSA. The CDR3 runs 18 residues. The J segment lost 1 base and the V segment lost 4 bases, leaving 10 bases of the junction unmatched. CDR3 in amino acids: CASSYDRGRRVSNQPQHF. For the CDR3, the DNA is TGTGCCAGCAGCTACGACAGGGGGCGACGAGTGAGCAATCAGCCCCAGCATTTT. Full variable domain (rest looked up from reference TRBV7-2 and TRBJ1-5): GAGVSQSPSNKVTEKGKDVELRCDPISGHTALYWYRQSLGQGLEFLIYFQGNSAPDKSGLPSDRFSAERTGGSVSTLTIQRTQQEDSAVYLCASSYDRGRRVSNQPQHFGDGTRLSIL.

The chain joins TRBV3-1 (or the pseudogene TRBV3-2) to TRBJ1-1, with D uncertain. Trimming cost V 0 bases and J 5 bases, with 13 bases left between them. The CDR3 runs 15 residues. Germline V gene sequence: CDR1 LGHDT, CDR2 YNNKEL (reference sequence). The CDR3 sequence: CASSQDATSRTEAFF. In DNA form, the CDR3 reads TGTGCCAGCAGCCAAGATGCGACAAGTAGAACTGAAGCTTTCTTT.

The J gene is TRBJ1-3, the V gene TRBV7-9; possible D gene TRBD1, 5 bases. Germline V gene lookup returns CDR1 SEHNR and CDR2 FQNEAQ (reference sequence). The V end lost 5 bases, the J end lost 0 bases, and 14 bases lay between the germline ends. The CDR3 runs to 16 residues. The CDR3, as DNA: TGTGCCAGCAGCGAACAGGTCCTCAACTCTGGAAACACCATATATTTT. It is translated as CASSEQVLNSGNTIYF.

The chain links TRBV2 to TRBJ1-2, with D unresolved. The CDR3 consists of 11 residues. With 5 bases removed from V and 9 bases from J, the gap between germline ends came to 10 bases. CDR1 and CDR2 (germline): SNHLY, FYNNEI. CDR3 protein: CASSWVESYTF. The CDR3 DNA sequence: TGTGCCAGCAGTTGGGTGGAAAGCTACACCTTC.

V and J are TRBV28 and TRBJ2-1; TRBD1 or TRBD2 may be the D gene (6 bases each). Trimming left V 3 bases short and J 5 bases short, with 14 bases between. In germline, CDR1 is MDHEN, CDR2 SYDVKM. This CDR3 is 15 amino acids long. In DNA form, the CDR3 reads TGTGCCAGCAGTTTGATGTGGGGGGCCGACAATGAGCAGTTCTTC. Amino acids: CASSLMWGADNEQFF. Variable domain in full (rest from reference TRBV28 and TRBJ2-1): DVKVTQSSRYLVKRTGEKVFLECVQDMDHENMFWYRQDPGLGLRLIYFSYDVKMKEKGDIPEGYSVSREKKERFSLILESASTNQTSMYLCASSLMWGADNEQFFGPGTRLTVL.

In its sample, this clone was seen a few times. This chain connects TRBV5-1 to TRBJ1-2; 8 bases line up with TRBD1. The CDR3 loop spans 13 amino acids. Trimming removed 4 bases from V and 3 bases from J; junction bases left unmatched: 2. Germline lookup yields CDR1 SGHRS and CDR2 YFSETQ. CDR3: CASSPGQDYGYTF. The CDR3 nucleotides read TGCGCCAGCAGCCCGGGACAGGACTATGGCTACACCTTC.

The chain uses TRBV2 and TRBJ1-1; D is undetermined. The germline gives CDR1 SNHLY, CDR2 FYNNEI. The V end was cut by 1 base, the J end by 4 bases, with 10 bases between. The CDR3 runs 14 residues. The CDR3 nucleotides read TGTGCCAGCAGTGAAGGGGTTCCGGGCACTGAAGCTTTCTTT. It yields the protein CASSEGVPGTEAFF. Based on the CDR3 plus reference TRBV2 and TRBJ1-1, the full variable domain is EPEVTQTPSHQVTQMGQEVILRCVPISNHLYFYWYRQILGQKVEFLVSFYNNEISEKSEIFDDQFSVERPDGSNFTLKIRSTKLEDSAMYFCASSEGVPGTEAFFGQGTRLTVV.

The chain carries TRBV19 and TRBJ1-2; D is uncertain. Germline CDR1 reads LNHDA; CDR2 reads SQIVND (reference sequence). The CDR3 extends over 14 amino acids. With 4 bases removed from V and 8 bases from J, the gap between germline ends came to 17 bases. Written as DNA, the CDR3 is TGTGCCAGTAGTACCCCTGGGATGACGTTCGGCTACACCTTC. Translating it yields CASSTPGMTFGYTF.

This chain links TRBV18 with TRBJ1-1, with 7 nucleotides matching TRBD1. The germline CDR1 and CDR2 sequences are KGHSH and LQKENI. Trimming cost V 6 bases and J 3 bases; bases outside gene matches: 4. The CDR3 extends over 13 amino acids. Here the CDR3 DNA reads TGTGCCAGCTCGTCGGGACAGTACACTGAAGCTTTCTTT. The encoded protein is CASSSGQYTEAFF.

The CDR3 DNA follows: TGTGCCAGCTCACCCCTTATCGAAGGGTCGGAGAATGGCTACACCTTC. It translates to CASSPLIEGSENGYTF. The rearrangement uses TRBV18 and TRBJ1-2; D gene unclear. In germline, CDR1 is KGHSH, CDR2 LQKENI. V was clipped by 3 bases and J by 6 bases, with 20 bases between them. The CDR3 contains 16 residues. Looking up the rest from reference TRBV18 and TRBJ1-2 gives the full variable domain: NAGVMQNPRHLVRRRGQEARLRCSPMKGHSHVYWYRQLPEEGLKFMVYLQKENIIDESGMPKERFSAEFPKEGPSILRIQQVVRGDSAAYFCASSPLIEGSENGYTFGSGTRLTVV.